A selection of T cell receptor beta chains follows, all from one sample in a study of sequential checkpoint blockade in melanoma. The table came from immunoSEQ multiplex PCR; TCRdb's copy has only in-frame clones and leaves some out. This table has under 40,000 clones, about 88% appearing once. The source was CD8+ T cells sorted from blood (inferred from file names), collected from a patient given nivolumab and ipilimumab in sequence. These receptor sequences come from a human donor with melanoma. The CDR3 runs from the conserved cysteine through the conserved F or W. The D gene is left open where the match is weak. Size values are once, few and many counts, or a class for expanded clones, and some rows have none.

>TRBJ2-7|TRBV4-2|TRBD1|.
TGTGCCAGCAGCCAAGCCGCGGACAGGAGCTCCTACGAGCAGTACTTC
CASSQAADRSSYEQYF
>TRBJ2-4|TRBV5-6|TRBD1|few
TGTGCCAGCACCGGCGGGACAGGGTGGGCCAAAAACATTCAGTACTTC
CASTGGTGWAKNIQYF
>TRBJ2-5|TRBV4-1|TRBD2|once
TGCGCCAGCAGCCAACTCGGACTAGCCGAAGAGACCCAGTACTTC
CASSQLGLAEETQYF
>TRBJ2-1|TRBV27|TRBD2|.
TGTGCCAGCAGTCTTGGGACTAGCGGGGTTCACGGTTACAATGAGCAGTTCTTC
CASSLGTSGVHGYNEQFF
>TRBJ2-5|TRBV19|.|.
TGTGCCAGTAGTATTGACAGTCCGCCAGGGACCCAGTACTTC
CASSIDSPPGTQYF
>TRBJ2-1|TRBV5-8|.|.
TGTGCCAGCAGCTTGGAACTAGGCAATGAGCAGTTCTTC
CASSLELGNEQFF
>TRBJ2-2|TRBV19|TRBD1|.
TGTGCCAGTACGTACAGGGGGTCGAACACCGGGGAGCTGTTTTTT
CASTYRGSNTGELFF
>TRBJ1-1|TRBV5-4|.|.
TGTGCCAGCAGTCCCTGGGGGGGGGCTAACACTGAAGCTTTCTTT
CASSPWGGANTEAFF
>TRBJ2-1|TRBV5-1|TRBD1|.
TGCGCCAGCAGCTTGTTCTCAGGGGGCAATGAGCAGTTCTTC
CASSLFSGGNEQFF
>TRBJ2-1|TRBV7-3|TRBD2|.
TGTGCCAGCAGCCCCGGACTAGCGGGGTTCAATGAGCAGTTCTTC
CASSPGLAGFNEQFF
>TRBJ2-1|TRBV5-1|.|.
TGCGCCAGCAGCACCGTTACTCTAGGCAATGAGCAGTTCTTC
CASSTVTLGNEQFF
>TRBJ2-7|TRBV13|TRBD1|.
TGTGCCAGCAGCGGACAGGACTTTGCCTACGAGCAGTACTTC
CASSGQDFAYEQYF
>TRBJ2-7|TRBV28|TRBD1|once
TGTGCCAGCAGTCTGGTGGGACAGGTCTCCTACGAGCAGTACTTC
CASSLVGQVSYEQYF
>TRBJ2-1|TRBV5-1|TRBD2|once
TGCGCCAGCAGCACCCCTAAAACGGGAGGGGAGGCAAATGAGCAGTTCTTC
CASSTPKTGGEANEQFF
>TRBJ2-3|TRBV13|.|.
TGTGCCAGCAGCTCCCGGGACACATCTAGCACAGATACGCAGTATTTT
CASSSRDTSSTDTQYF
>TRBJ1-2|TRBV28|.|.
TGTGCCAGCATACAGGGCAGGCCCTCTCTACATGGCTACACCTTC
CASIQGRPSLHGYTF
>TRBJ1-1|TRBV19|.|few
TGTGCCAGTAGCCCGGGGGTTGCTGAAGCTTTCTTT
CASSPGVAEAFF
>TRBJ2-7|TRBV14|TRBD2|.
TGTGCCAGCAGCCAGTGGGAGGGGTTCCACGAGCAGTACTTC
CASSQWEGFHEQYF
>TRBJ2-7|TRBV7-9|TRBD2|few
TGTGCCAGCAGCATGGGGACTAGCGGGGGGTACGAGCAGTACTTC
CASSMGTSGGYEQYF
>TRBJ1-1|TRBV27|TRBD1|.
TGTGCCAGCAGTCTGACAGGGGCAGTGAGCACTGAAGCTTTCTTT
CASSLTGAVSTEAFF
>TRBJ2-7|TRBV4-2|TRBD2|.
TGTGCCAGCAGCCAACCGCTAGCGGGAGGGCCCAACGAGCAGTACTTC
CASSQPLAGGPNEQYF
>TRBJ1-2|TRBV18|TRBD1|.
TGTGCCAGCTCACAACCGGGACAGTTTAACTATGGCTACACCTTC
CASSQPGQFNYGYTF
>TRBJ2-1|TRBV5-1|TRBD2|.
TGCGCCAGCAGCTTGGGCGGGAGTGGGAATGAGCAGTTCTTC
CASSLGGSGNEQFF
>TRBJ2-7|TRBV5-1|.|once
TGCGCCAGCAGCTTGGCTCAGGGGTTATACGAGCAGTACTTC
CASSLAQGLYEQYF
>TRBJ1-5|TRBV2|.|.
TGTGCCAGCAGCCCCGGAAGGGGTAGCAATCAGCCCCAGCATTTT
CASSPGRGSNQPQHF
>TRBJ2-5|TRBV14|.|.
TGTGCCAGCAGCCAAGACATCTCGACAGGCCAAGAGACCCAGTACTTC
CASSQDISTGQETQYF
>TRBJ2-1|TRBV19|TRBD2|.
TGTGCCAGTAGTCTAGCGGGAGTAGGAAATGAGCAGTTCTTC
CASSLAGVGNEQFF
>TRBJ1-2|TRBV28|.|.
TGTGCCAGCAGTTTGACACCAGCCTATGGCTACACCTTC
CASSLTPAYGYTF
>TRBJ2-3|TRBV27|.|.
TGTGCCAGCAGTTCGATCTCTGGTGGCAGGGGGGAGGCAGATACGCAGTATTTT
CASSSISGGRGEADTQYF
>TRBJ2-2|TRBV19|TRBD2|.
TGTGCCAGTAGTATTGGTAGCGGGGAATACACCGGGGAGCTGTTTTTT
CASSIGSGEYTGELFF
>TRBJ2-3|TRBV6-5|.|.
TGTGCCAGCAGTTACTCGGACACCAGCACAGATACGCAGTATTTT
CASSYSDTSTDTQYF
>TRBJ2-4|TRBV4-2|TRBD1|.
TGTGCCAGCAGCCAAGCTACCGGGACAGGGTCAAACATTCAGTACTTC
CASSQATGTGSNIQYF
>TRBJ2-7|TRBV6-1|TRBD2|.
TGTGCCAGCAGTGTGACGGGAGGCAACTACGAGCAGTACTTC
CASSVTGGNYEQYF
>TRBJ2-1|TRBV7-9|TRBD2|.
TGTGCCAGCAGCGGGCTAGCGGGAGCGAATGAGCAGTTCTTC
CASSGLAGANEQFF
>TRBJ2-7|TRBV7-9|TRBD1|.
TGTGCCAGCAGCACTAGACAGGGAACCTACGAGCAGTACTTC
CASSTRQGTYEQYF
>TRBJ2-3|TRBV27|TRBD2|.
TGTGCCAGCAGTTTCCTAGCGGGAGGGCCTACAGATACGCAGTATTTT
CASSFLAGGPTDTQYF
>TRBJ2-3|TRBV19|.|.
TGTGCCAGTAGTCCTCTAGGAGGTGCTACAGATACGCAGTATTTT
CASSPLGGATDTQYF
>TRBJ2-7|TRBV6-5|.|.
TGTGCCAGCAGTTACTCGTCAGTAAACGAGCAGTACTTC
CASSYSSVNEQYF
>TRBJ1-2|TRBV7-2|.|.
TGTGCCAGCAGCTTAGTAACCCAAGCCGGGGAAAAAAACTATGGCTACACCTTC
CASSLVTQAGEKNYGYTF
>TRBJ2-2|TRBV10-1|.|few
TGCGCCAGCAGTGCGGGAGACACCGGGGAGCTGTTTTTT
CASSAGDTGELFF
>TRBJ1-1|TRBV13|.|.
TGTGCCAGCAGGGTTAGAGGAGGAATGAACACTGAAGCTTTCTTT
CASRVRGGMNTEAFF
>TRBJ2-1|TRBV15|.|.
TGTGCCACCAGCAGAACCAGAGTTATAAAAATAGCGGACCCGAACTACAATGAGCAGTTCTTC
CATSRTRVIKIADPNYNEQFF
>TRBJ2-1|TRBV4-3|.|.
TGCGCCAGCAGCCAAGACGGTAGCTCCTACAATGAGCAGTTCTTC
CASSQDGSSYNEQFF
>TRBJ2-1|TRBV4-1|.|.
TGCGCCAGCAGCCAGGGTCTAGGCTATGAGCAGTTCTTC
CASSQGLGYEQFF
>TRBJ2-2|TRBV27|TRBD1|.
TGTGCCAGCAGTCGCGGACAGGCCGCCACCGGGGAGCTGTTTTTT
CASSRGQAATGELFF
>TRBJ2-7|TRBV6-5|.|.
TGTGCCAGCAGTTACTCGCAGGGAGGCCTTCGGTACTTC
CASSYSQGGLRYF
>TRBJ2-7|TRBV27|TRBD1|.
TGTGCCAGCAGTCCCTACAGGGGTACCTACGAGCAGTACTTC
CASSPYRGTYEQYF